This TCR beta chain was recovered during a study of radiation and T cells in renal cell carcinoma. Sequencing used immunoSEQ multiplex PCR; TCRdb keeps in-frame clones, though not all of them. The data show 140,000 to 150,000 clones, 88% seen once. Time point reported: baseline pretreatment blood. Treatment described: 15 Gy SBRT to primary tumor, nephrectomy 4 weeks later. The receptor's source is a woman in her 70s with renal cell carcinoma. The starting material was blood, obtained from a patient whose treatment included radiotherapy and nephrectomy.

CDR3 amino acids: CASSRQGTDTQYF. The CDR3 DNA is TGTGCCAGCAGCCGACAGGGAACAGATACGCAGTATTTT. The chain couples TRBV14 to TRBJ2-3; 7 bases match TRBD1. The junction had 1 base not matched to a gene; V was cut back by 4 bases and J by 3 bases. The CDR3 length is 13 residues. Germline CDR1 is SGHDN and CDR2 is FVKESK. Using reference TRBV14 and TRBJ2-3 for the parts outside the CDR3, the full variable domain is EAGVTQFPSHSVIEKGQTVTLRCDPISGHDNLYWYRRVMGKEIKFLLHFVKESKQDESGMPNNRFLAERTGGTYSTLKVQPAELEDSGVYFCASSRQGTDTQYFGPGTRLTVL.